Below, 7 T cell receptor beta chains from the same sample are listed, as sequenced in a study of patients and donors after allogeneic stem cell transplantation. TCRdb itself ran the RT-PCR reads through MiXCR, one entry per CDR3 protein. The table records about a million distinct CDR3 sequences, more than 15% of them present only once. The specimen sequenced was blood, either unsorted or a sorted T cell fraction (not recorded which). The source is a human donor who was either an allogeneic HSCT recipient or a stem cell or donor lymphocyte infusion donor (not recorded which). It is not recorded whose cells these are; they may come from a transplant donor.

The genes are TRBV6-1 and TRBJ2-1; TRBD2 matches 8 bases. After removal of 9 bases from V and 6 bases from J, the junction contained 10 bases not matched to a gene. Per the germline V gene, CDR1 is MNHNS and CDR2 is SASEGT. The CDR3 is 14 residues long. The CDR3 bases are TGTGCCAGTAATACCGGGACTAGTAGCAATGAGCAGTTCTTC. Translation gives CASNTGTSSNEQFF.

This clonotype was recorded a few times. The rearrangement uses TRBV11-3 and TRBJ2-1; D is possibly TRBD2 (6 bases). Germline lookup yields CDR1 SGHNT and CDR2 YENEEA. The germline V and J ends were trimmed by 4 bases and 8 bases, with 18 bases remaining between them. CDR3 length equals 15 residues. The CDR3 nucleotides read TGTGCCAGCAGCTCTAACCCACTCCCTAGCGATGAGCAGTTCTTC. Translating it yields CASSSNPLPSDEQFF.

The chain links TRBV15 to TRBJ2-2, with 7 bases aligning to TRBD1. The junction had 3 bases not matched to a gene; V was cut back by 4 bases and J by 1 base. Per the germline V gene, CDR1 is LNHNV and CDR2 is YYDKDF (reference sequence). There are 15 residues in the CDR3. The CDR3 DNA is TGTGCCACCAGCATCGGACAGGTGAACACCGGGGAGCTGTTTTTT. Its translation: CATSIGQVNTGELFF. Drawing the rest from reference TRBV15 and TRBJ2-2, the complete variable domain is DAMVIQNPRYQVTQFGKPVTLSCSQTLNHNVMYWYQQKSSQAPKLLFHYYDKDFNNEADTPDNFQSRRPNTSFCFLDIRSPGLGDTAMYLCATSIGQVNTGELFFGEGSRLTVL.

The table lists this clonotype with a few counts. The chain links TRBV5-1 to TRBJ2-4, with D possibly matching TRBD1 (5 bases). CDR1 and CDR2 (germline): SGHRS, YFSETQ. The CDR3 has 15 amino acids. Trimming stripped 4 bases from V and 0 bases from J, with 11 bases between. The CDR3 region has the DNA TGCGCCAGCAGCGACCCGACAGAAGCCAAAAACATTCAGTACTTC. This codes for CASSDPTEAKNIQYF. The whole variable domain, remainder taken from reference TRBV5-1 and TRBJ2-4, is KAGVTQTPRYLIKTRGQQVTLSCSPISGHRSVSWYQQTPGQGLQFLFEYFSETQRNKGNFPGRFSGRQFSNSRSEMNVSTLELGDSALYLCASSDPTEAKNIQYFGAGTRLSVL.

This clonotype turned up a few times. The chain is built from TRBV6-1 and TRBJ1-2; TRBD1 matches 7 bases. With 4 bases clipped from V and 2 bases from J, the junction kept 7 bases outside the gene matches. The germline CDR1 and CDR2 sequences are MNHNS and SASEGT. The CDR3 has 15 amino acids. CDR3 DNA: TGTGCCAGCAGTGCCAGGGACAGACTAAACTATGGCTACACCTTC. It encodes CASSARDRLNYGYTF.

The table lists this clonotype with a few counts. The V call is TRBV20-1, the J call TRBJ1-4; maybe TRBD1 (5 bases). V lost 3 bases, J lost 3 bases, and 20 bases lay in between. The CDR3 length is 17 residues. In germline, CDR1 is DFQATT, CDR2 SNEGSKA (reference sequence). Here the CDR3 reads CSASFGTLGGANEKLFF. CDR3 DNA: TGCAGTGCTAGCTTCGGGACTCTCGGGGGAGCTAATGAAAAACTGTTTTTT.

The chain has TRBV9 and TRBJ2-6, with 7 bases fitting TRBD1. The length of the CDR3 is 17 residues. The V segment lost 2 bases and the J segment 2 bases; nucleotides outside the gene matches: 7. Germline-derived CDR1 and CDR2 are SGDLS and YYNGEE. The CDR3 nucleotides read TGTGCCAGCAGCGTTAGACAGGGAGAAGCTGGGGCCAACGTCCTGACTTTC. Translating gives CASSVRQGEAGANVLTF.